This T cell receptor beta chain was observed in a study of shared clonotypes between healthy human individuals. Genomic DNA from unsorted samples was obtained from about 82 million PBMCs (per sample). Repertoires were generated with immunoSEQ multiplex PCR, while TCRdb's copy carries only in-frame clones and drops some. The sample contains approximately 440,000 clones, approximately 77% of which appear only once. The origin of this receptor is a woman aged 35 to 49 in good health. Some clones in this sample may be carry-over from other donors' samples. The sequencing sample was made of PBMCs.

CDR3 amino acids: CASSQRLAPTYEQYF. The CDR3 DNA reads as TGTGCCAGCAGCCAACGGCTAGCGCCGACCTACGAGCAGTACTTC. J is TRBJ2-7 and V is TRBV14, with D maybe TRBD2 (6 bases). In germline, CDR1 is SGHDN, CDR2 FVKESK. V lost 2 bases and J 2 bases, leaving 13 bases between the germline ends. The CDR3 totals 15 residues.